The present T cell receptor beta chain was sequenced within a study of CD8 T cells in ankylosing spondylitis. Findings of the study overall: Disease-linked clones reportedly showed significant enrichment in matched ankylosing spondylitis synovial fluid. Disease-linked clones were CD8+ and relatively rare in peripheral blood. There was a TCR beta motif, made of several highly homologous variants, that appeared characteristic of ankylosing spondylitis blood.

This clonotype was counted only a few times. Its antigen is not identified. With V trimmed by 1 base and J by 5 bases, 6 bases remained unmatched. Germline V gives CDR1 SGHRS, CDR2 YFSETQ. The CDR3 spans 16 residues. Using its own MiXCR run on the 5' RACE reads, TCRdb lists one record per CDR3 protein. The data show approximately 540,000 distinct CDR3 sequences, roughly an eighth seen once. The source of this sequence is a male donor with ankylosing spondylitis. The chain carries TRBV5-1 and TRBJ2-5; 12 positions match TRBD2. Sequenced material: blood, either unsorted or a sorted T cell fraction (not recorded which). The CDR3 nucleotides read TGCGCCAGCAGCTTGACTAGCGGGAGGAACAGGGAGACCCAGTACTTC. Amino acids: CASSLTSGRNRETQYF.